These T cell receptor beta chains were read from a single sample in a study of blood T cell repertoires in COVID-19. Generated by immunoSEQ multiplex PCR, the TCRdb table keeps only in-frame clones and is missing some. Of about 71,000 clones in the sample, around 76% were seen once. Sample: peripheral blood. Receptors originate from an elderly woman with acute or convalescent COVID-19. Each CDR3 is given with its conserved first and last residue. Each record gives: V gene, J gene, clone size, D gene, CDR3 DNA, CDR3 protein. A D gene is named only where the DNA matches it firmly. Size is stated for part of the rows, as once, few or many counts, or as a class when the clone is expanded.

V gene: TRBV6-5; J gene: TRBJ1-5; clone size: .; D gene: .; CDR3 DNA: TGTGCCAGCAGTTACGGGCAGAACAATCAGCCCCAGCATTTT; CDR3 protein: CASSYGQNNQPQHF
V gene: TRBV28; J gene: TRBJ2-7; clone size: .; D gene: TRBD2; CDR3 DNA: TGTGCCAGCAGTCTAATCAGCGGGAGGGGACTCCACGAGCAGTACTTC; CDR3 protein: CASSLISGRGLHEQYF
V gene: TRBV19; J gene: TRBJ2-1; clone size: many; D gene: .; CDR3 DNA: TGTGCCAGTAGCCGGGAGATCTTCAATGAGCAGTTCTTC; CDR3 protein: CASSREIFNEQFF
V gene: TRBV7-2; J gene: TRBJ2-5; clone size: .; D gene: .; CDR3 DNA: TGTGCCAGCAGCTTCATCAGACCTCAGGAAGAGACCCAGTACTTC; CDR3 protein: CASSFIRPQEETQYF
V gene: TRBV7-2; J gene: TRBJ2-7; clone size: .; D gene: TRBD1; CDR3 DNA: TGTGCCAGCAGCACGCACGGGACAGGGGCCTACGAGCAGTACTTC; CDR3 protein: CASSTHGTGAYEQYF
V gene: TRBV5-8; J gene: TRBJ1-5; clone size: .; D gene: .; CDR3 DNA: TGTGCCAGCAGCCCACTCGGACTGGCGGTAGAGCCCCAGCATTTT; CDR3 protein: CASSPLGLAVEPQHF
V gene: TRBV10-1; J gene: TRBJ2-1; clone size: .; D gene: TRBD1; CDR3 DNA: TGCGCCAGCAGGCCACAGGGGGCCCTGGATGAGCAGTTCTTC; CDR3 protein: CASRPQGALDEQFF
V gene: TRBV7-2; J gene: TRBJ1-2; clone size: .; D gene: .; CDR3 DNA: TGTGCCAGCAGCTTAGTCGTCAACTATGGCTACACCTTC; CDR3 protein: CASSLVVNYGYTF
V gene: TRBV19; J gene: TRBJ2-7; clone size: .; D gene: TRBD1; CDR3 DNA: TGTGCCAGTAGTATCACAGGGGGCTACGAGCAGTACTTC; CDR3 protein: CASSITGGYEQYF
V gene: TRBV11-1; J gene: TRBJ2-3; clone size: once; D gene: .; CDR3 DNA: TGTGCCAGCAGCCCAGGGGTGGGTACGCAGTATTTT; CDR3 protein: CASSPGVGTQYF
V gene: TRBV3-1/TRBV3-2; J gene: TRBJ2-1; clone size: once; D gene: .; CDR3 DNA: TGTGCCAGCAGCCGGGGACTTGAGCAGTTCTTC; CDR3 protein: CASSRGLEQFF
V gene: TRBV6-6; J gene: TRBJ2-7; clone size: .; D gene: .; CDR3 DNA: TGTGCCAGCAGCTCAAGCGGGCCCGCCCTCTACGAGCAGTACTTC; CDR3 protein: CASSSSGPALYEQYF
V gene: TRBV7-9; J gene: TRBJ1-5; clone size: many; D gene: .; CDR3 DNA: TGTGCCAGCAGCCCGGGGGGGAACCACAATCAGCCCCAGCATTTT; CDR3 protein: CASSPGGNHNQPQHF
V gene: TRBV4-1; J gene: TRBJ1-5; clone size: .; D gene: .; CDR3 DNA: TGCGCCAGCAGTCAAAGTTACAGGGTGGATCAGCCCCAGCATTTT; CDR3 protein: CASSQSYRVDQPQHF
V gene: TRBV4-3; J gene: TRBJ2-1; clone size: .; D gene: TRBD2; CDR3 DNA: TGCGCCAGCAGCCAAGATATGGCGGGAGCGACCTACAATGAGCAGTTCTTC; CDR3 protein: CASSQDMAGATYNEQFF
V gene: TRBV7-7; J gene: TRBJ2-1; clone size: .; D gene: TRBD2; CDR3 DNA: TGTGCCAGCAGCCGGACGGCGGGAGCGTCCTACAATGAGCAGTTCTTC; CDR3 protein: CASSRTAGASYNEQFF
V gene: TRBV11-2; J gene: TRBJ2-5; clone size: .; D gene: TRBD2; CDR3 DNA: TGTGCCAGCAGCTTAAAAGCCTACCAAGGCGGGAGGGCGCAAGAGACCCAGTACTTC; CDR3 protein: CASSLKAYQGGRAQETQYF
V gene: TRBV27; J gene: TRBJ2-2; clone size: .; D gene: TRBD2; CDR3 DNA: TGTGCCAGCAGTTTAGCCGGGAGGGCCGCCGGGGAGCTGTTTTTT; CDR3 protein: CASSLAGRAAGELFF
V gene: TRBV5-1; J gene: TRBJ2-3; clone size: few; D gene: .; CDR3 DNA: TGCGCCAGCAGCTCTACAGGGACAGATACGCAGTATTTT; CDR3 protein: CASSSTGTDTQYF
V gene: TRBV2; J gene: TRBJ2-1; clone size: .; D gene: .; CDR3 DNA: TGTGCCAGCAGTGGGACTATTCTAATCCACAATGAGCAGTTCTTC; CDR3 protein: CASSGTILIHNEQFF
V gene: TRBV5-4; J gene: TRBJ2-1; clone size: .; D gene: TRBD1; CDR3 DNA: TGTGCCAGCAGCTCGACAGGGGGCGGTTACAATGAGCAGTTCTTC; CDR3 protein: CASSSTGGGYNEQFF
V gene: TRBV19; J gene: TRBJ1-5; clone size: .; D gene: .; CDR3 DNA: TGTGCCAGTAGGCAAACAGGGTCGGGTCAGCCCCAGCATTTT; CDR3 protein: CASRQTGSGQPQHF
V gene: TRBV11-2; J gene: TRBJ2-3; clone size: many; D gene: .; CDR3 DNA: TGTGCCAGCAGCTTAGATTTCGTTACGGGAGATACGCAGTATTTT; CDR3 protein: CASSLDFVTGDTQYF
V gene: TRBV15; J gene: TRBJ2-7; clone size: .; D gene: TRBD1; CDR3 DNA: TGTGCCACCAGCAGAGCCGGGACAGGGAGATACGAGCAGTACTTC; CDR3 protein: CATSRAGTGRYEQYF
V gene: TRBV5-4; J gene: TRBJ1-1; clone size: .; D gene: .; CDR3 DNA: TGTGCCAGCAGCTTACAGGGATCGCTGGGCACTGAAGCTTTCTTT; CDR3 protein: CASSLQGSLGTEAFF
V gene: TRBV7-2; J gene: TRBJ2-6; clone size: .; D gene: .; CDR3 DNA: TGTGCCAGCAGCTTAGTCCGGGGCTCTGGGGCCAACGTCCTGACTTTC; CDR3 protein: CASSLVRGSGANVLTF
V gene: TRBV5-1; J gene: TRBJ1-2; clone size: .; D gene: .; CDR3 DNA: TGCGCCAGCAGCCTGGGCCTTGGCAGGTATGGCTACACCTTC; CDR3 protein: CASSLGLGRYGYTF
V gene: TRBV18; J gene: TRBJ1-5; clone size: .; D gene: TRBD1; CDR3 DNA: TGTGCCAGCTCCCCCAGAGGACAGGTCAATCAGCCCCAGCATTTT; CDR3 protein: CASSPRGQVNQPQHF
V gene: TRBV14; J gene: TRBJ2-1; clone size: few; D gene: TRBD2; CDR3 DNA: TGTGCCAGCAGTCTAGCGGGAGGGCCTGGAAATGAGCAGTTCTTC; CDR3 protein: CASSLAGGPGNEQFF
V gene: TRBV7-9; J gene: TRBJ2-7; clone size: .; D gene: TRBD1; CDR3 DNA: TGTGCCAGCAGCCTATTGGGACAGAGAACTCGCGAGCAGTACTTC; CDR3 protein: CASSLLGQRTREQYF
V gene: TRBV6-4; J gene: TRBJ2-3; clone size: .; D gene: TRBD2; CDR3 DNA: TGTGCCAGCAGTGACTCGAGCGGGACGGCAGATACGCAGTATTTT; CDR3 protein: CASSDSSGTADTQYF
V gene: TRBV2; J gene: TRBJ2-7; clone size: .; D gene: .; CDR3 DNA: TGTGCCAGCAGGGCGAAACAGGGAGCCTACGAGCAGTACTTC; CDR3 protein: CASRAKQGAYEQYF
V gene: TRBV11-1; J gene: TRBJ2-3; clone size: once; D gene: TRBD1; CDR3 DNA: TGTGCCAGCAGCTTAGCGGTGACAGGGTTGACAGATACGCAGTATTTT; CDR3 protein: CASSLAVTGLTDTQYF
V gene: TRBV6-5; J gene: TRBJ2-3; clone size: .; D gene: .; CDR3 DNA: TGTGCCAGCAGTCCTGGCCATAGCACAGATACGCAGTATTTT; CDR3 protein: CASSPGHSTDTQYF
V gene: TRBV5-1; J gene: TRBJ1-1; clone size: once; D gene: .; CDR3 DNA: TGCGCCAGCCAGTCTCCGGGGAACACTGAAGCTTTCTTT; CDR3 protein: CASQSPGNTEAFF
V gene: TRBV11-2; J gene: TRBJ2-1; clone size: many; D gene: TRBD2; CDR3 DNA: TGTGCCAGCAGCTTGGGAGCGGGAACGAGGAACAATGAGCAGTTCTTC; CDR3 protein: CASSLGAGTRNNEQFF
V gene: TRBV18; J gene: TRBJ2-5; clone size: .; D gene: TRBD2; CDR3 DNA: TGTGCCAGCTCACCACTAAGCGGGAGTCAAGAGACCCAGTACTTC; CDR3 protein: CASSPLSGSQETQYF